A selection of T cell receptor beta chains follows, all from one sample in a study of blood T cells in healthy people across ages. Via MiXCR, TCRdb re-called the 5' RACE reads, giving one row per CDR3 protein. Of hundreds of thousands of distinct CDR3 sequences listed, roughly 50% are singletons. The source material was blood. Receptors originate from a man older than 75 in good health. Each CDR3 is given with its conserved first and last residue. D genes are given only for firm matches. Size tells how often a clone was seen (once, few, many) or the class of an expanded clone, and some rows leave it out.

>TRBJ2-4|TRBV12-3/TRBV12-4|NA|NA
CASSPFDDASMFQYF
TGTGCCAGCAGTCCCTTCGACGACGCTTCGATGTTTCAGTACTTC
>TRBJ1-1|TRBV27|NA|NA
CASVSQGRNTEAFF
TGTGCCAGCGTTTCCCAGGGAAGAAACACTGAAGCTTTCTTT
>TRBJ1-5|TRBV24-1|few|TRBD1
CATSDYDRGAGQPQHF
TGTGCCACCAGTGATTACGACAGGGGCGCCGGTCAGCCCCAGCATTTT
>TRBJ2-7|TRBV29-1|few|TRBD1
CSVGTGTYEQYF
TGCAGCGTGGGGACAGGGACCTACGAGCAGTACTTC
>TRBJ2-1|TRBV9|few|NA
CASSGLGLNEQFF
TGTGCCAGCAGCGGTCTTGGTCTAAATGAGCAGTTCTTC
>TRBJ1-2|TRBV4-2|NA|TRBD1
CASSPHRDRRINYGYTF
TGTGCCAGCAGCCCCCACCGGGACAGGAGAATTAACTATGGCTACACCTTC
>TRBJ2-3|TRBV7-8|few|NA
CASSLLLSTDTQYF
TGTGCCAGCAGCTTACTTCTGAGTACAGATACGCAGTATTTT
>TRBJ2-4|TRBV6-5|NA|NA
CASSYQGDRLKQSAKNIQYF
TGTGCCAGCAGTTACCAAGGGGACCGTTTGAAGCAGTCAGCCAAAAACATTCAGTACTTC
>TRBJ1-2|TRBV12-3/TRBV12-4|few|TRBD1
CASSPGQGSGYTF
TGTGCCAGCAGCCCGGGACAGGGGTCTGGCTACACCTTC
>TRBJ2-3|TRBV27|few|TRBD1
CASSLFSGTGADTQYF
TGTGCCAGCAGTTTATTCTCCGGGACAGGGGCAGATACGCAGTATTTT
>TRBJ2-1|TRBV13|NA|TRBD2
CASSLSGGRVNNEQFF
TGTGCCAGCAGCTTATCGGGCGGGAGGGTTAACAATGAGCAGTTCTTC
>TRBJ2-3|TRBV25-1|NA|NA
CASSELRGTSTDTQYF
TGTGCCAGCAGTGAATTAAGAGGGACTAGCACAGATACGCAGTATTTT
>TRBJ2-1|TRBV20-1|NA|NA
CSAREYGTHPYNEQFF
TGCAGTGCTAGAGAATACGGGACTCATCCCTACAATGAGCAGTTCTTC
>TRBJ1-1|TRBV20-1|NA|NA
CSAPAREVTEAFF
TGCAGTGCCCCGGCCAGGGAAGTCACTGAAGCTTTCTTT
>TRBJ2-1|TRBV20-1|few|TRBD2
CSAPSGRGYNEQFF
TGCAGTGCTCCTAGCGGGAGAGGTTACAATGAGCAGTTCTTC
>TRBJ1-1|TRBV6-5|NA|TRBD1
CASSWRGRTEAFF
TGTGCCAGCAGTTGGAGGGGGCGGACTGAAGCTTTCTTT
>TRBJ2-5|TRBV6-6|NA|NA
CASRGERTSRGTQYF
TGTGCCAGTCGGGGCGAAAGGACCTCCCGGGGGACCCAGTACTTC
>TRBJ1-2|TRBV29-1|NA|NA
CSVFRYGYTF
TGCAGCGTTTTCCGATATGGCTACACCTTC
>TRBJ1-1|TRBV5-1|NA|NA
CASSTAGDTEAFF
TGCGCCAGCAGCACCGCTGGGGACACTGAAGCTTTCTTT
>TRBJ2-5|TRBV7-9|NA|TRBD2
CASSFERGEQYF
TGTGCCAGCAGCTTCGAGCGGGGTGAGCAGTACTTC
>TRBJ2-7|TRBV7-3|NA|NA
CASSLSRTYEQYF
TGTGCCAGCAGCTTATCCAGAACCTACGAGCAGTACTTC
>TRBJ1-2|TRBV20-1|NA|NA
CSARGRAGYGYTF
TGCAGTGCTAGGGGACGGGCGGGCTATGGCTACACCTTC
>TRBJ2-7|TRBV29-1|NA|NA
CSVENDGGREQYF
TGCAGCGTTGAGAATGACGGGGGCCGCGAGCAGTACTTC
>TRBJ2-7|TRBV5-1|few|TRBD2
CASSPSSGPIYEQYF
TGCGCCAGCAGCCCCTCTAGCGGCCCCATCTACGAGCAGTACTTC
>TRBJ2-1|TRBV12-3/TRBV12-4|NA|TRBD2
CASSLRTSGATGQFF
TGTGCCAGCAGTTTAAGGACTAGCGGGGCTACTGGACAGTTCTTC
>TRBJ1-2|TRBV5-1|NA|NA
CASSPRPTDNYGYTF
TGCGCCAGCAGCCCCCGACCGACAGATAACTATGGCTACACCTTC
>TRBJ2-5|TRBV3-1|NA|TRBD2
CASSDIAGGRNEQYF
TGTGCCAGCAGTGACATAGCGGGAGGGCGCAATGAGCAGTACTTC
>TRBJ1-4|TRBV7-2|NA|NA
CASTSFEKLFF
TGTGCCAGCACCTCGTTTGAAAAACTGTTTTTT
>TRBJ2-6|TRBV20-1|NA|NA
CSASPSSGANVLTF
TGCAGTGCTAGTCCCAGCTCTGGGGCCAACGTCCTGACTTTC
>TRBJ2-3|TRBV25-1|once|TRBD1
CASSPGQGAQDTQYF
TGTGCCAGCAGCCCCGGACAGGGGGCGCAAGATACGCAGTATTTT
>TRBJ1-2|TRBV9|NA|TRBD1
CASSVGAGGDTF
TGTGCCAGCAGCGTAGGCGCAGGGGGGGACACCTTC
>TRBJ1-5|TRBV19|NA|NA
CASSAQDQANQPQHF
TGTGCCAGTAGTGCACAGGATCAGGCAAATCAGCCCCAGCATTTT